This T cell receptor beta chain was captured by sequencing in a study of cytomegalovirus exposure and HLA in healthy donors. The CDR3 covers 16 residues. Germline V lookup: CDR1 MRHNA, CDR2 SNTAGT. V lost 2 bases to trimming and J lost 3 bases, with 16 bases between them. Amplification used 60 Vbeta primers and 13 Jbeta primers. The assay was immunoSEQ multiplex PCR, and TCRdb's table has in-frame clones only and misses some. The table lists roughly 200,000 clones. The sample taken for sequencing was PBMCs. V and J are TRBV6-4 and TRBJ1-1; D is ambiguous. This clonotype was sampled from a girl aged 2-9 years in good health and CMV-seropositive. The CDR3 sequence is CASSDQPRRVYTEAFF. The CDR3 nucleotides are TGTGCCAGCAGTGACCAACCAAGGAGGGTCTACACTGAAGCTTTCTTT.